Reported below is one TCR beta chain. The antigen is undetermined. This specimen belongs to a study of cytomegalovirus exposure and HLA in healthy donors. Germline V gene data show CDR1 as SGHRS and CDR2 as YFSETQ. CDR3 length: 15 residues. V dropped 0 bases and J dropped 0; count of bases not matched to a gene: 2. Findings of the study overall: Most of the TCR beta V segments (in an earlier analysis) were productive either about 87% or about 30% of the time. The authors enumerated over 150 TCR beta chains as linked to cytomegalovirus. Later analysis identified a missense DCLRE1C variant that was linked to TCR beta V- and J-gene trimming. Sequencing probably produced one cluster of sequence variants that were highly shared.

PCR used 60 Vbeta primers and 13 Jbeta primers. Assay used: immunoSEQ multiplex PCR; TCRdb lists only in-frame clones, some missing. Of over 100,000 clones in the sample, approximately 70% were seen once. The chain is built from TRBV5-1 and TRBJ2-5, with 7 bases fitting TRBD1. This receptor was identified in a young man in good health and CMV-seropositive. Material for sequencing was PBMCs. DNA for the CDR3: TGCGCCAGCAGCTTGGCCACAGGGGACCAAGAGACCCAGTACTTC. It encodes CASSLATGDQETQYF.